The entry below describes one TCR beta chain. What this receptor recognizes is not known. No much larger clone is present one base from it, and per-base qualities are unavailable. In the germline V gene (reference sequence), CDR1 corresponds to SEHNR and CDR2 to FQNEAQ. Clipping removes 5 bases from V and 2 bases from J, with 4 as the unmatched junction base count. The CDR3 runs 14 amino acids, cysteine and phenylalanine included. Only the CDR3 part of the read is kept: 42 bases, read in frame from the first base. The data derive from a study of cytomegalovirus exposure and HLA in healthy donors (dated by TCRdb to about 2017). A note on the overall study: In an earlier analysis of fewer than 750 of the donors, 276 Gb of sequence data and approximately 120 million unique TCR beta sequences from 180 million or so T cells were reported. To study patterns of TCR occurrence, a later analysis re-analyzed previously published TCR beta repertoires from 550 to 800 donors and added high-resolution HLA genotyping. The study used immunosequencing to profile the T cell repertoires of 666 subjects and linked those repertoires to cytomegalovirus serostatus. The study aimed to test whether cataloging public T cell receptors could reveal signatures of past pathogen exposure. Among the roughly 400 genotyped donors, 75% to 90% belonged to the genetic ancestry cluster associated with self-reported Caucasian donors. Typing coverage differed by locus: A, B, C, DRB1 and DQB1 were typed in roughly 620-630 donors, DQA1 in 522, DPA1 in some 570, and DPB1 in 472. Rather than drawing on any new phenotypic data, the later analysis identified candidate immune exposures from TCR beta sequences and the way those sequences occurred across donors. Because of strong linkage in the cohort, a few DR-DQ haplotypes were treated as single units for association and clustering. Both class I and class II loci were covered by HLA typing, at four-digit resolution. In addition to the first cohort of 650 to 750 subjects, a separate validation cohort of 130 or so different subjects was used. All discovery cohort repertoires had been generated using a single sequencing platform. An early release covering more than 500 HLA-typed donors comprised about 300 gigabases of sequencing data and tens of millions of unique TCR sequences. To decide whether each TCR beta V gene segment behaved as functional or pseudogenic, an earlier analysis of nearly 600 of the donors relied on high-throughput TCR beta sequencing. Among roughly 400 genotyped donors of the cohort, an average of roughly 230,000 unique TCR beta nucleotide sequences was sequenced per donor, of which about 18% were non-productive. A later genetic analysis took genome-wide SNP genotypes for about 55% of the 666 donors and used that subset as a discovery cohort. Donor age, sex, ethnicity and CMV serostatus were compiled alongside the repertoire data. High-throughput TCR immunosequencing, statistical association of individual TCRs with disease status, and machine learning were combined to predict cytomegalovirus infection status. Overall study outcomes, separate from this receptor: When HLA alleles, especially DR and DQ, strongly co-occurred, attributing TCR associations to individual alleles was difficult. The authors suggested that the approach could potentially be generalized to other disease states and immunological phenotypes. Because counts were too low, seventeen rarely observed V segments, including chromosome 9 orphons, were left out of the earlier analysis of some 640 of the donors. Compared with equally common non-associated chains, HLA-associated TCR beta chains in a later analysis were more clonally expanded and had lower generation probabilities. V-gene and J-gene trimming of TCR beta chains was associated with a missense DCLRE1C variant in a later genetic analysis, and the association was replicated in an independent cohort. In a later analysis, TCR association rates were found to vary across HLA loci, with the most associated TCRs seen for DRB1 alleles and the fewest for HLA-C alleles. Presence/absence analyses assumed roughly uniform sequencing depth across donors, an assumption that may not hold. A few of the identified cytomegalovirus-associated TCR beta chains were confirmed in vitro to be specific for cytomegalovirus antigens. The classifier was reported to diagnose cytomegalovirus status with high specificity and sensitivity in both the original cohort and the validation cohort. Some IMGT-functional V segments, including TRBV6-2 and TRBV6-3, could not be distinguished by the 87-base-pair reads and were therefore excluded. In an earlier analysis of about 600 of the donors, most TCR beta V segments appeared in productive rearrangements about 87% or about 30% of the time, broadly matching IMGT annotations. Most CMV-associated TCR beta chains appeared to be HLA-restricted in a later analysis, and the HLA associations seemed to be driven largely by CMV exposure. Because HLA typing was unavailable for some donors at each locus, only the typed subset was used in association tests. In a later analysis, several top co-occurrence clusters were reported to appear linked to parvovirus B19, influenza, CMV and Epstein-Barr virus. This cohort had only TCR beta chains sequenced, and the lack of alpha or paired-chain data limited which features could be detected. Correlated functional status among segregating V segments might be attributable to linkage disequilibrium, but an unknown experimental factor could not be ruled out. Specific HLA alleles were associated with 18,000 or so TCR beta sequences at a false discovery rate of 0.05 in a later analysis. According to a later genetic analysis, donors in an Asian-associated ancestry cluster had fewer N-insertions in productive TCRs than the approximately 610-donor mean. In the study, around 150 TCR beta chains were listed as associated with cytomegalovirus. A further reported finding was that TCR beta sequences accurately predicted the HLA-A and HLA-B alleles for most subjects in the first cohort. The only immune exposure information available for the cohort was CMV serostatus. A cluster of highly shared sequence variants was judged likely to represent a technical artifact of the sequencing pipeline. Across donors, most TCR sequences were observed very rarely, whereas some public TCRs were present in many individuals.

The cohort consisted of 670 or so healthy bone marrow donors. Cohort members were all nominally healthy when sampled, although unrecorded immune exposures were likely present. CMV serostatus was recorded as positive for about 310 and negative for about 55% of the roughly 670 cohort members, whereas no CMV serostatus was recorded for the donor in question. Every donor gave a peripheral blood sample, and the peripheral blood mononuclear cells from that sample were used for TCR beta sequencing. Genomic DNA extraction from the blood cell samples was performed with the Qiagen DNeasy Blood Extraction Kit. Preparation of the library involved the immunoSEQ multiplex PCR assay. For the multiplex PCR, a mixture combining 60 forward primers for TCR Vbeta segments and 13 reverse primers for TCR Jbeta segments was used. The CDR3 region of rearranged TCR beta genes was amplified from genomic DNA by a multiplex PCR assay. Amplified TCR beta libraries were sequenced as 87-base-pair reads on the Illumina HiSeq System. In the paper's pipeline: Across the 700 or so repertoires, a later analysis counted about 81 million unique TCR beta chains, roughly 11 million of which were shared by at least two donors. To remove PCR and sequencing errors, raw reads were error-corrected and collapsed into unique sequences using a nearest-neighbor algorithm that merged closely related sequences. V, D and J gene segments were assigned by aligning CDR3 sequences to IMGT reference sequences. For a sequence to be retained, at least a six-nucleotide match to both a V gene segment and a J gene segment was required. A rearrangement was called productive if the CDR3 had no stop codons and remained in frame with V and J, and every other rearrangement was called non-productive. CDR3 was defined according to IMGT convention as the region running from the second conserved V-encoded cysteine to the conserved J-encoded phenylalanine. The earlier analysis of fewer than 700 of the donors excluded sequences that lacked an unambiguous match to a single V gene segment. An earlier analysis of under 750 of the donors called V segments functional above 56.7% productive rearrangements and segregating when the between-donor standard deviation exceeded 5%. A statistical classification framework was built for diagnosing cytomegalovirus status from the catalog of TCR beta chain sequences. V and J gene assignment, in a later analysis, came from comparing TCR nucleotide sequences with IMGT/GENE-DB human TR gene sequences. Using the TCRdist pipeline, a later analysis assigned CDR3 sequences along with most-parsimonious VDJ recombination scenarios. In a later analysis, every TCR beta chain was defined by the combination of its CDR3 amino acid sequence and its V-gene family, and reads without a unique V-gene family were dropped. To address suspected cross-contamination and a sequencing artifact, a later analysis removed approximately 590 highly shared, low-generation-probability nucleotide sequences. For each public chain, a later analysis derived a clonal expansion index from normalized ranks of inferred template counts within each repertoire. A later analysis computed generation probabilities with a VDJ recombination model fitted to out-of-frame rearrangements, and checked the results against IGoR. Hypergeometric tests were used in a later analysis to score TCR-TCR, TCR-HLA and TCR-CMV co-occurrence, with a repertoire-size bias correction applied to the TCR pairs. False discovery rates were estimated in a later analysis by permuting HLA or CMV assignments 20 times. A later analysis grouped co-occurring TCRs with DBSCAN, adding TCRdist sequence similarity when clustering within HLA-allele-positive subsets. Co-occurrence clustering excluded repertoires with fewer than 30,000 or more than 120,000 public chains, plus five with anomalous nucleotide sharing. Held by TCRdb, this immuneACCESS table contains in-frame sequences only and omits some clones. Under half of the omission traces to an unresolved V gene where checked; the cause of the rest is unknown. V and J calls and clone size are those listed in that table; D and trimming were worked out from the DNA. Here the sample has 75,000 to 90,000 clones; 70% to 80% occur a single time. In total, the top ten clones hold about an eighth of the sample.

The receptor chain draws on TRBV7-9 and TRBJ2-5, with 8 central nucleotides matching TRBD1. The source of this sequence is a human donor in good health. Sequenced material: PBMCs. The CDR3 amino acid sequence is: CASSGGQVQETQYF. The DNA reads as follows: TGTGCCAGCAGCGGGGGACAGGTTCAAGAGACCCAGTACTTC.